These 26 T cell receptor beta chains share one sample of origin, sequenced in a study of somatic mutations in cytotoxic T cells in rheumatoid arthritis. The repertoire was sequenced with immunoSEQ multiplex PCR; TCRdb's copy has only in-frame clones and lacks some. Among roughly 14,000 clones, over 60% were seen once, and the ten largest hold more than 13%. Sequencing input: CD8+ T cells sorted from blood. The receptors here all came from an adult with rheumatoid arthritis.

The chain joins TRBV7-6 to TRBJ1-4, with TRBD1 matching 8 bases. The junction had 10 bases not matched to a gene; V was cut back by 5 bases and J by 8 bases. Germline V gene data show CDR1 as SGHVS and CDR2 as FNYEAQ. CDR3 size: 15 residues. CDR3: CASSPTWGQEEKLFF. The CDR3 DNA is TGTGCCAGCAGCCCGACCTGGGGACAGGAAGAAAAACTGTTTTTT.

V usage is TRBV27 and J usage is TRBJ2-7, with TRBD2 matching over 7 bases. Looked up from germline, CDR1 is MNHEY and CDR2 is SMNVEV (reference sequence). V was pared by 8 bases and J by 5 bases, with 12 bases of the junction left unmatched. This CDR3 comprises 14 residues. CDR3 loop: CASAIGGSINEQYF. CDR3 coding DNA: TGTGCCAGCGCAATCGGGGGGAGCATTAACGAGCAGTACTTC.

V is TRBV7-9 and J is TRBJ1-1, with D maybe TRBD1 (6 bases). This CDR3 contains 12 residues. Germline-derived CDR1 and CDR2 are SEHNR and FQNEAQ (reference sequence). With 5 bases removed from V and 6 bases from J, the gap between germline ends came to 10 bases. CDR3 DNA: TGTGCCAGCAGCCCCCGGACAGCTGAAGCTTTCTTT. This encodes CASSPRTAEAFF.

In this sample, this clone is medium-sized. J is TRBJ2-6 and V is TRBV27; possibly TRBD1 for D (5 bases). Looked up from germline, CDR1 is MNHEY and CDR2 is SMNVEV (reference sequence). Trimming left V 6 bases short and J 1 base short, with 10 bases between. CDR3 size: 15 residues. This CDR3 is CASRTQGSGANVLTF. The CDR3 nucleotides are TGTGCCAGCAGAACCCAGGGTTCTGGGGCCAACGTCCTGACTTTC.

The gene calls are TRBV4-1 and TRBJ2-7, with a weak D call TRBD2 (5 bases). Germline lookup yields CDR1 MGHRA and CDR2 YSYEKL. With 2 bases removed from V and 4 bases from J, the gap between germline ends came to 9 bases. The CDR3 is 13 amino acids. As DNA, the CDR3 is TGCGCCAGCAGCCAAACCCCGGGGTACGAGCAGTACTTC. Encoded protein: CASSQTPGYEQYF.

J is TRBJ2-1 and V is TRBV19; D is uncertain. The V end lost 7 bases, the J end lost 6 bases, and 10 bases lay between the germline ends. Germline CDR1 LNHDA, CDR2 SQIVND (reference sequence). The CDR3 contains 12 residues. This CDR3 reads CASTSLRNEQFF. CDR3 nucleotide sequence: TGTGCCAGTACTTCACTACGCAATGAGCAGTTCTTC.

The rearrangement links TRBV27 to TRBJ1-2, with D perhaps matching TRBD1 (6 bases). V was cut by 6 bases and J by 4 bases, with 15 bases left in between. The CDR3 consists of 14 residues. CDR1 is MNHEY and CDR2 is SMNVEV in the germline V gene (reference sequence). CDR3 residues: CASSPLTGSYGYTF. CDR3 bases: TGTGCCAGCAGCCCTCTCACAGGGAGCTATGGCTACACCTTC.

This clone was seen a few times. The V and J genes are TRBV19 and TRBJ2-1; no clear D. V was clipped by 4 bases and J by 10 bases, with 14 bases between them. Germline lookup yields CDR1 LNHDA and CDR2 SQIVND (reference sequence). The CDR3 length is 13 residues. The CDR3 nucleotides are TGTGCCAGTAGTACTTCCCCCCTAGGAGAGCAGTTCTTC. Its translation is CASSTSPLGEQFF.

The chain combines TRBV4-1 with TRBJ1-1; 11 nucleotides align to TRBD1. CDR3 size: 15 residues. From germline, CDR1 is MGHRA and CDR2 YSYEKL. V shed 3 bases and J 4 bases; nucleotides not matched to a gene: 4. This CDR3 is CASSQAGTGGTEAFF. The CDR3 DNA reads as TGCGCCAGCAGCCAGGCCGGGACAGGGGGCACTGAAGCTTTCTTT.

CDR3 sequence: CASSATGNRQPQHF. Written as DNA, the CDR3 is TGTGCCAGCAGCGCGACAGGGAACAGGCAGCCCCAGCATTTT. V gene TRBV6-1 combines with J gene TRBJ1-5; the match to TRBD1 covers 7 bases. The CDR3 has 14 amino acids. The V segment lost 6 bases and the J segment 7 bases; nucleotides outside the gene matches: 9. Germline CDR1 MNHNS, CDR2 SASEGT.

The chain employs TRBV10-2 and TRBJ2-7, with D possibly matching TRBD1 (5 bases). The CDR3 length is 15 residues. CDR1 and CDR2 (germline): WSHSY, SAAADI. Trimming left V 7 bases short and J 0 bases short, with 16 bases between. As DNA, the CDR3 is TGCGCCAGCAACCCCGCAAGGGGTAGCTCCTACGAGCAGTACTTC. Translation: CASNPARGSSYEQYF.

V is TRBV7-9 and J is TRBJ2-1, with D perhaps being TRBD1 or TRBD2 (5 bases each). The CDR3 covers 12 residues. V was pared by 6 bases and J by 5 bases, with 8 bases between. CDR1 is SEHNR, CDR2 FQNEAQ, per germline (reference sequence). The CDR3 coding sequence is TGTGCCAGCAGGGGGGATCACAATGAGCAGTTCTTC. Translated, it gives CASRGDHNEQFF.

CDR3 in amino acids: CASSVRQGDYGYTF. In nucleotides, the CDR3 is TGCGCCAGCAGCGTAAGACAGGGAGACTATGGCTACACCTTC. The J gene is TRBJ1-2, the V gene TRBV5-1; 7 bases are a match to TRBD1. Germline-derived CDR1 and CDR2 are SGHRS and YFSETQ. CDR3 length: 14 amino acids. The ends lost 4 bases at V and 3 bases at J; junction bases unmatched: 6.

The gene calls are TRBV12-5 and TRBJ2-1; 12 positions match TRBD2. The CDR3 spans 20 residues. V lost 6 bases to trimming and J lost 2 bases; unmatched junction nucleotides: 17. Per the germline V gene, CDR1 is LGHNT and CDR2 is FRNRAP. The CDR3: CASGLTSTSGGPLPYNEQFF. In DNA form, the CDR3 reads TGTGCTAGTGGACTCACGTCGACTAGCGGGGGACCCTTACCCTACAATGAGCAGTTCTTC.

The chain uses TRBV19 and TRBJ2-2, with TRBD1 matching over 7 bases. Looked up from germline, CDR1 is LNHDA and CDR2 is SQIVND (reference sequence). The length of the CDR3 is 17 residues. Germline trimming cut 3 bases from V and 3 bases from J; bases unmatched to any gene: 10. CDR3 sequence: CASSINRGGLYTGELFF. The CDR3 nucleotides read TGTGCCAGTAGTATTAACAGGGGCGGATTATACACCGGGGAGCTGTTTTTT.

This clone was observed a few times. The chain couples TRBV25-1 to TRBJ2-7; 11 nucleotides align to TRBD1. The CDR3 is 13 amino acids. CDR1 and CDR2 (germline): MGHDK, SYGVNS. V trimming: 6 bases; J trimming: 6 bases; junction bases outside the gene matches: 4. The CDR3 sequence is CASSQGTGGEQYF. As DNA, the CDR3 is TGTGCCAGCAGCCAGGGGACAGGGGGCGAGCAGTACTTC.

The genes are TRBV10-2 and TRBJ1-2, with D unresolved. This CDR3 has 14 amino acids. V was cut by 8 bases and J by 4 bases, with 17 bases left in between. Germline V lookup: CDR1 WSHSY, CDR2 SAAADI. CDR3 residues: CASSGVGVFYGYTF. Written as DNA, the CDR3 is TGCGCCAGCTCGGGCGTGGGCGTTTTCTATGGCTACACCTTC.

This clone appeared a few times. This sequence joins TRBV7-2 and TRBJ1-1, with D tentatively TRBD1 (5 bases). The V gene lost 6 bases and the J gene lost 7 bases, with 18 bases spanning the gap. Germline CDR1 reads SGHTA; CDR2 reads FQGNSA. This CDR3 is 14 amino acids long. The CDR3 DNA is TGTGCCAGCAGAACGGACGTACGGGACCTTGAAGCTTTCTTT. Its translation is CASRTDVRDLEAFF.

The J gene is TRBJ2-7, the V gene TRBV11-2, with D possibly matching TRBD2 (6 bases). This CDR3 has 15 residues. Germline V gene data show CDR1 as SGHAT and CDR2 as FQNNGV. V was pared by 3 bases and J by 5 bases, with 17 bases between. The CDR3 is CASSFQGGPPHEQYF. Here the CDR3 DNA reads TGTGCCAGCAGCTTCCAGGGAGGTCCTCCCCACGAGCAGTACTTC.

The chain is built from TRBV5-1 and TRBJ2-7, with TRBD1 identical over 9 bases. Germline CDR1 SGHRS, CDR2 YFSETQ. The ends lost 3 bases at V and 2 bases at J; junction bases unmatched: 3. The CDR3 contains 14 residues. CDR3 residues: CASSSGTGTYEQYF. CDR3 DNA sequence: TGCGCCAGCAGCTCCGGGACAGGGACCTACGAGCAGTACTTC.

V is TRBV4-1 and J is TRBJ1-6; 8 nucleotides match TRBD1. CDR3 size: 16 residues. After removal of 1 base from V and 2 bases from J, the junction contained 1 base not matched to a gene. Germline-derived CDR1 and CDR2 are MGHRA and YSYEKL. The CDR3 loop is CASSQAQGAYNSPLHF. The CDR3 DNA reads TGCGCCAGCAGCCAAGCACAGGGGGCCTATAATTCACCCCTCCACTTT.

This chain joins TRBV5-6 and TRBJ2-5, with 10 positions matching TRBD2. Trimming removed 4 bases from V and 5 bases from J; junction bases left unmatched: 8. The germline V gene has CDR1 SGHDT and CDR2 YYEEEE. This CDR3 contains 15 residues. The CDR3 loop is CASSGVAGGGETQYF. The CDR3 DNA sequence: TGTGCCAGCAGCGGGGTAGCGGGGGGCGGGGAGACCCAGTACTTC.

The chain joins TRBV19 to TRBJ1-5, with D maybe TRBD1 (5 bases). CDR1 and CDR2 from the germline V gene are LNHDA and SQIVND (reference sequence). This CDR3 region has 14 residues. V was pared by 4 bases and J by 3 bases, with 10 bases between. The CDR3 DNA sequence: TGTGCCAGTAGTAGCCGGGGCTTCAATCAGCCCCAGCATTTT. Residues: CASSSRGFNQPQHF. The complete variable domain, with remaining parts taken from reference TRBV19 and TRBJ1-5, reads DGGITQSPKYLFRKEGQNVTLSCEQNLNHDAMYWYRQDPGQGLRLIYYSQIVNDFQKGDIAEGYSVSREKKESFPLTVTSAQKNPTAFYLCASSSRGFNQPQHFGDGTRLSIL.

The chain joins TRBV10-2 to TRBJ2-1; D is possibly TRBD2 (6 bases). The V gene lost 6 bases and the J gene lost 4 bases, with 7 bases spanning the gap. There are 12 residues in the CDR3. Germline values: CDR1 WSHSY, CDR2 SAAADI. CDR3 amino acids: CASSGTYNEQFF. The CDR3 coding sequence is TGCGCCAGCAGCGGGACTTACAATGAGCAGTTCTTC.

The rearrangement uses TRBV6-1 and TRBJ1-2; D might be TRBD1 (6 bases). The CDR3 covers 14 residues. The germline gives CDR1 MNHNS, CDR2 SASEGT. Trimming shortened V by 7 bases and J by 0 bases, and 12 bases separated the two germline ends. The chain's CDR3 is CASNGRQANYGYTF. CDR3 bases: TGTGCCAGCAATGGGCGACAGGCTAACTATGGCTACACCTTC.

The gene calls are TRBV6-5 and TRBJ2-7; a possible D gene is TRBD2 (5 bases). This CDR3 region has 15 residues. V lost 2 bases and J 0 bases, leaving 11 bases between the germline ends. Germline assignment: CDR1 MNHEY and CDR2 SVGAGI. The DNA for the CDR3 is TGTGCCAGCAGTTACGGGCTAGGGAGCTCCTACGAGCAGTACTTC. Translated, it gives CASSYGLGSSYEQYF.